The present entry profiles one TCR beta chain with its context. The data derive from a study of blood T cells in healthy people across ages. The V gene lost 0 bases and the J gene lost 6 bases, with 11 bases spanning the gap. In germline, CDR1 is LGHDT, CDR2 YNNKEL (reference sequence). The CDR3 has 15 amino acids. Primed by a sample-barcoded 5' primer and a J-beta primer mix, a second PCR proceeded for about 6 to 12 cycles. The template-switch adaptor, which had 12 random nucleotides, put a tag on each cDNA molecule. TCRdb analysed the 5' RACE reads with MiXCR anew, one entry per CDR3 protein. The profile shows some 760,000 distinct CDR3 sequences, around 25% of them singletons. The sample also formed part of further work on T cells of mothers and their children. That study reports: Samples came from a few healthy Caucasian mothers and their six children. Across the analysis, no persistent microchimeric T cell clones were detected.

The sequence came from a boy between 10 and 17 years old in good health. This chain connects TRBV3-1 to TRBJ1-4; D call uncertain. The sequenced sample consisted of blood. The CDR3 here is CASSQEWGTDEKLFF. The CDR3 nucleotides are TGTGCCAGCAGCCAAGAGTGGGGTACGGATGAAAAACTGTTTTTT.